This T cell receptor (beta chain) was retrieved from a study of breast tumors, draining lymph nodes, adjacent tissues. Breast cancer patients provided tissue from their axillary draining lymph nodes. CDR1 LGHNA and CDR2 YNFKEQ come from the germline V gene. V gave up 3 bases and J gave up 5 bases; unmatched junction bases: 5. The CDR3 contains 16 residues. Study-wide results and limits: Data only fit, rather than demonstrated, lymph node origin of most tumor T cells. Tumor TCR diversity was below lymph nodes but above nontumor tissue. Data fit most tumor T cells coming from lymph node, expanding in tumor.

Using its own MiXCR run on the multiplex PCR reads, TCRdb lists one record per CDR3 protein. The sample has about 300,000 distinct CDR3 sequences, 30% seen once. Remarks on this clonotype: Antigen: not known.

Sequencing was performed on axillary lymph node tissue. J is TRBJ2-5 and V is TRBV4-2, with TRBD2 matching 14 bases. The TCR was taken from a female donor with breast cancer. Some clones in this sample may be carry-over from other donors' samples. The CDR3: CASSQGLAGDVETQYF. As DNA, the CDR3 is TGTGCCAGCAGCCAGGGACTAGCGGGAGATGTGGAGACCCAGTACTTC.